A single sample is the source of the 3 T cell receptor beta chains below, sequenced in a study of vaccination and CD4 T cells after COVID-19 (dated 2022 in TCRdb). The meaning of the sample's treatment or condition label: approximately nine-day PBMC culture with coronavirus spike peptide pools or control peptides (ViraFEST assay). Receptor amplification or capture employed PCR. TCRdb shows the sequencer as Illumina iSeq 100. TCR sequencing of DNA from cultured CD4+ T cells used the Oncomine TCR Beta short-read assay at the Johns Hopkins FTIC core. Using fastp trimming at Q25 and MiXCR clonotype assembly, TCRdb reanalyzed the public sequencing data and kept in-frame beta chains. Identical CDR3 protein sequences are pooled into one entry, listed with their most common genes and DNA. The sample data list 7,000 or so distinct CDR3 sequences, and 74% of these were observed just once. 30% to 40% of the sample is taken by the ten largest.

Their antigens remain unidentified. Input material: CD4+ T cells from blood, cultured in vitro. All receptors derive from a human donor who had recovered from COVID-19.

This chain links TRBV6-2 or TRBV6-3 with TRBJ1-2, with 7 bases fitting TRBD1. Germline CDR1 is MNHEY and CDR2 is SVGEGT. Trimming removed 0 bases from V and 7 bases from J; junction bases left unmatched: 14. The length of the CDR3 is 17 residues. CDR3 sequence reads: CASSYSSRPDRVAGYTF. DNA of the CDR3: TGTGCCAGCAGTTACTCTTCCAGACCTGACAGGGTAGCTGGCTACACCTTC.

The V call is TRBV19, the J call TRBJ2-7; perhaps TRBD1 as D (8 bases). Germline V CDR1 and CDR2: LNHDA, SQIVND (reference sequence). The germline V and J ends were trimmed by 4 bases and 1 base, with 20 bases remaining between them. CDR3 length: 17 amino acids. CDR3 protein: CASSNTRTGRVSYEQYF. In DNA, the CDR3 is TGTGCCAGTAGTAACACCCGGACAGGGAGGGTTTCCTACGAGCAGTACTTC.

The chain links TRBV6-4 to TRBJ1-6; TRBD1 matches 11 bases. The V and J ends lost 5 bases and 7 bases, in that order; junction bases with no gene match: 4. The CDR3 totals 15 residues. In germline, CDR1 is MRHNA, CDR2 SNTAGT. For the CDR3, the DNA is TGTGCCAGCAGTCAGGACAGGGGGCTGAATTCACCCCTCCACTTT. It codes for CASSQDRGLNSPLHF.